This TCR beta chain was documented in a study of cytomegalovirus exposure and HLA in healthy donors. Study-level results: Most sequenced TCRs were rare (though some public TCRs occurred in many donors). In an earlier analysis, in 587 donors, most V segments appeared productive either ~87% or ~30% of the time. A highly shared variant cluster was judged a likely technical artifact.

A multiplex PCR was run with 60 Vbeta primers and 13 Jbeta primers. The table came from immunoSEQ multiplex PCR; TCRdb's copy has only in-frame clones and leaves some out. This table lists over 50,000 clones. All donors participated as healthy donors of bone marrow. Details on this clone: Its antigen is still unknown.

Source material: PBMCs. The receptor's source is a man aged 45-60 years in good health and CMV-seropositive.

In DNA, the CDR3 is TGTGCCAGCAGTTTATCCCAACTAGGCACAGATACGCAGTATTTT. Translation: CASSLSQLGTDTQYF. The V and J genes are TRBV27 and TRBJ2-3, with D maybe TRBD2 (5 bases). V was clipped by 0 bases and J by 1 base, with 8 bases between them. The CDR3 extends over 15 amino acids. Germline CDR1 MNHEY, CDR2 SMNVEV (reference sequence).